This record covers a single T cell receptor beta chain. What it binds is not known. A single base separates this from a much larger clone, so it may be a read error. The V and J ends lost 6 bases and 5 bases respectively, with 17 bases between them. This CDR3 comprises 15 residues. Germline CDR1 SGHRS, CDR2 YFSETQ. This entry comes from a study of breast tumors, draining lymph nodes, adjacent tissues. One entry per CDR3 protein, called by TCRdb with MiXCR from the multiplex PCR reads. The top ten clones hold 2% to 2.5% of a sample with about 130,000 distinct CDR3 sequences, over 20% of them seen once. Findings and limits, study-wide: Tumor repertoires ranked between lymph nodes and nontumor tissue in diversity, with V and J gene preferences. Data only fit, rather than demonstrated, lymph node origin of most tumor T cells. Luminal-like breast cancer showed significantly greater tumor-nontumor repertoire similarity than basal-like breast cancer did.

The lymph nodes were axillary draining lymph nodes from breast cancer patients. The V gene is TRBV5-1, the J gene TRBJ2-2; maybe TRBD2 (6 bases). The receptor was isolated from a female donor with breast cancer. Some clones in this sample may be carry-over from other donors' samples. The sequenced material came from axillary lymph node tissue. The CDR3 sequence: CASTYGGRMTGELFF. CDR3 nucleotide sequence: TGCGCCAGCACCTATGGGGGGAGGATGACCGGGGAGCTGTTTTTT.